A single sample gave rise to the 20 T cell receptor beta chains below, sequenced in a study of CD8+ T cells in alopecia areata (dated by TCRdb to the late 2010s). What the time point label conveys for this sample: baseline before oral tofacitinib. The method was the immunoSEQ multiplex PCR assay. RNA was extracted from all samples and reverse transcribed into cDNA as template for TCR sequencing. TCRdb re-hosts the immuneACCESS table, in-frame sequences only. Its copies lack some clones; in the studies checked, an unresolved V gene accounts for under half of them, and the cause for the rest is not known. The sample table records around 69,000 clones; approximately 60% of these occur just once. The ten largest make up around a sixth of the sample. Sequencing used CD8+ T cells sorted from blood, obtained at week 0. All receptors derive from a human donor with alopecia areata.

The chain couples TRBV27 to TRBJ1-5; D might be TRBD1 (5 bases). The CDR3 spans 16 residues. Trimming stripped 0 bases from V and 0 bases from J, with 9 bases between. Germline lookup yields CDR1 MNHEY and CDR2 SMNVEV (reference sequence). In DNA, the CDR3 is TGTGCCAGCAGTTTATCTGGCGGACATAGCAATCAGCCCCAGCATTTT. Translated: CASSLSGGHSNQPQHF.

CDR3 sequence reads: CASRGQETQYF. Here the CDR3 DNA reads TGTGCCAGCAGAGGGCAGGAGACCCAGTACTTC. The chain employs TRBV7-6 and TRBJ2-5; D is undetermined. Trimming shortened V by 6 bases and J by 5 bases, and 7 bases separated the two germline ends. The CDR3 is 11 amino acids. The germline CDR1 and CDR2 sequences are SGHVS and FNYEAQ.

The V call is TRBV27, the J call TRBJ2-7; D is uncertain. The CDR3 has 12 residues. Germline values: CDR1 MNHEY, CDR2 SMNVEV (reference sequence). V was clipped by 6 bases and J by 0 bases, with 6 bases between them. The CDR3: CASSDSSYEQYF. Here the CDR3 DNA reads TGTGCCAGCAGCGATAGCTCCTACGAGCAGTACTTC.

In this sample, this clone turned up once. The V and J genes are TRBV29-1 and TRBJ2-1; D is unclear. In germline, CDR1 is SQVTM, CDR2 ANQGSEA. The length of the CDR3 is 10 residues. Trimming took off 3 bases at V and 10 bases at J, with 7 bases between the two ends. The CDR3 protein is CSVESQEQFF. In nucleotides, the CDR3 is TGCAGCGTTGAGAGTCAAGAGCAGTTCTTC.

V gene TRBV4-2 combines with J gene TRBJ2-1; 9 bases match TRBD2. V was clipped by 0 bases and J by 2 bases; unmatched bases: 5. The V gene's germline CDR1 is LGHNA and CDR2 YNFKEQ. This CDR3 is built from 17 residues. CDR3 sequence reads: CASSQDLASGAYNEQFF. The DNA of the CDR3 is TGTGCCAGCAGCCAAGATTTGGCTAGCGGGGCCTACAATGAGCAGTTCTTC.

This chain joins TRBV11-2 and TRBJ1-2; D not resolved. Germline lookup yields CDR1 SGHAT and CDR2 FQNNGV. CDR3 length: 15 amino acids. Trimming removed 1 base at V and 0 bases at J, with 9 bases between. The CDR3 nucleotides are TGTGCCAGCAGCTTAGTTGGTTCTTCTAACTATGGCTACACCTTC. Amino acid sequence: CASSLVGSSNYGYTF.

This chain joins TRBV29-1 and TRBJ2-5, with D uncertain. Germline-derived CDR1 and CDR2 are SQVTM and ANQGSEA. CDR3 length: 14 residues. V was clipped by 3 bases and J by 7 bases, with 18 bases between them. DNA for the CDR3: TGCAGCGTTGAGGCTCTCCCAGGATGGGGGACCCAGTACTTC. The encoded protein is CSVEALPGWGTQYF.

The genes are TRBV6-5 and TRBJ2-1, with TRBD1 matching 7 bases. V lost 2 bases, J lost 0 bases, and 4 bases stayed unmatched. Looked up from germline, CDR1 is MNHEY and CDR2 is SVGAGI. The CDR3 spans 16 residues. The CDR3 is CASSYHRGRSYNEQFF. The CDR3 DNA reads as TGTGCCAGCAGTTACCACAGGGGACGCTCCTACAATGAGCAGTTCTTC.

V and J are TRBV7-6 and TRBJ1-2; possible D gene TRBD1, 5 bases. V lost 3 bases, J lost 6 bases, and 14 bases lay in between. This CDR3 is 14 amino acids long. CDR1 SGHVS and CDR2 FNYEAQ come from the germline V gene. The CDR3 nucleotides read TGTGCCAGCAGCTTTCCAGGGAATTTGGATGGCTACACCTTC. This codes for CASSFPGNLDGYTF. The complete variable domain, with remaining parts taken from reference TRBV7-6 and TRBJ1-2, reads GAGVSQSPRYKVTKRGQDVALRCDPISGHVSLYWYRQALGQGPEFLTYFNYEAQQDKSGLPNDRFSAERPEGSISTLTIQRTEQRDSAMYRCASSFPGNLDGYTFGSGTRLTVV.

CDR3 loop: CASSSYRNEAFF. As DNA, the CDR3 is TGTGCCAGCAGCTCTTACAGGAATGAAGCTTTCTTT. The chain links TRBV7-9 to TRBJ1-1, with TRBD1 as a possible D gene (5 bases). Germline assignment: CDR1 SEHNR and CDR2 FQNEAQ (reference sequence). There are 12 residues in the CDR3. Trimming cost V 4 bases and J 7 bases, with 10 bases left between them.

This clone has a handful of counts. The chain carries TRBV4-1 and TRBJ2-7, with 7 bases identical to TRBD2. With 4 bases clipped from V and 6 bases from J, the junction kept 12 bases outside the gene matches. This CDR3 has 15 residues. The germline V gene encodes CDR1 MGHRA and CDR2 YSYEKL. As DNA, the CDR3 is TGCGCCAGCAGCCCACACCCAGCGGGAACGGTCGAGCAGTACTTC. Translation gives CASSPHPAGTVEQYF.

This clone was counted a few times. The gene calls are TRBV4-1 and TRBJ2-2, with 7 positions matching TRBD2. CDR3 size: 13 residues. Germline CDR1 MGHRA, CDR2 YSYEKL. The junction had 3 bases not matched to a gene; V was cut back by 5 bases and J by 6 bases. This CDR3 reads CASSTTSAGELFF. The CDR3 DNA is TGCGCCAGCAGCACTACTAGCGCCGGGGAGCTGTTTTTT.

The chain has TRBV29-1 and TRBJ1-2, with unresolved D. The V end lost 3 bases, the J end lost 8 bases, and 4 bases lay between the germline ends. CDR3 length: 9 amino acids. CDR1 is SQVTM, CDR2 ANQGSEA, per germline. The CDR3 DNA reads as TGCAGCGTTGATGAAGGCTACACCTTC. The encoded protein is CSVDEGYTF.

DNA for the CDR3: TGTGCCAGCAGTTTCCAGGGCAAGGGGAGGGGAGAGACCCAGTACTTC. As protein: CASSFQGKGRGETQYF. V is TRBV28 and J is TRBJ2-5; TRBD2 matches 7 bases. The length of the CDR3 is 16 residues. Germline values: CDR1 MDHEN, CDR2 SYDVKM. V was clipped by 3 bases and J by 4 bases; unmatched bases: 11.

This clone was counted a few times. The CDR3 here is CASSISRNNEQFF. The CDR3 DNA follows: TGTGCCAGTAGTATCTCCAGGAATAATGAGCAGTTCTTC. The J gene is TRBJ2-1, the V gene TRBV19; D unclear. The CDR3 totals 13 residues. CDR1 is LNHDA, CDR2 SQIVND, per germline (reference sequence). V gave up 3 bases and J gave up 7 bases, with 10 bases separating them.

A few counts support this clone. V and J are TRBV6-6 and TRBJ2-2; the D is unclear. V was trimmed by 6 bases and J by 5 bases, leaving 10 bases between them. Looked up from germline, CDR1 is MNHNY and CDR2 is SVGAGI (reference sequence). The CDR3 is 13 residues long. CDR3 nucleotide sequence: TGTGCCAGCAGCATCGGCACAACCGGGGAGCTGTTTTTT. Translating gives CASSIGTTGELFF.

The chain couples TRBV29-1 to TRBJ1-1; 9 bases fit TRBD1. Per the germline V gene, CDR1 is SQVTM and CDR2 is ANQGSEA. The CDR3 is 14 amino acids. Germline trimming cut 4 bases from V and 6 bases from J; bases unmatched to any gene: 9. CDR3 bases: TGCAGCGTTGCCCGGACAGGGGAAGGGTCTGAAGCTTTCTTT. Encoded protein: CSVARTGEGSEAFF.

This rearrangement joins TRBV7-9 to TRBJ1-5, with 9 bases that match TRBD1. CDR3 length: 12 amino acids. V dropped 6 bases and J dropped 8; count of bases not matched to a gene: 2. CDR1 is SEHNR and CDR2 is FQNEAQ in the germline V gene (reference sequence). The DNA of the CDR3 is TGTGCCAGCAGGGACAGGGGAGAGCCCCAGCATTTT. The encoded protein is CASRDRGEPQHF.

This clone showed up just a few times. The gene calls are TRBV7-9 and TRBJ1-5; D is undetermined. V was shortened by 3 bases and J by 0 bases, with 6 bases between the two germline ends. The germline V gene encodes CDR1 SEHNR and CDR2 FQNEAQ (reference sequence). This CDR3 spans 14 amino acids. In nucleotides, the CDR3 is TGTGCCAGCAGCTTGAGCTATAGCAATCAGCCCCAGCATTTT. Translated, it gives CASSLSYSNQPQHF.

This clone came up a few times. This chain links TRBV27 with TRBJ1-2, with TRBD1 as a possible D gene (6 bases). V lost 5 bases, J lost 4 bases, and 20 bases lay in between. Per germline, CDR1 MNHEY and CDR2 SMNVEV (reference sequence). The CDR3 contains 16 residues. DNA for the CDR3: TGTGCCAGCAGTCCAATCTACGAGGGGGTTTCCTATGGCTACACCTTC. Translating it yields CASSPIYEGVSYGYTF.